This T cell receptor (beta chain) came from a study of blood T cell repertoires in COVID-19. CDR1 is LGHDT and CDR2 is YNNKEL in the germline V gene (reference sequence). This CDR3 comprises 14 residues. The V and J ends lost 1 base and 8 bases respectively, with 14 bases between them. Here immunoSEQ multiplex PCR was the method, and the copy in TCRdb shows in-frame clones only, minus some. This table has 200,000 to 250,000 clones, roughly 90% appearing once. The V gene is TRBV3-1 (or the pseudogene TRBV3-2), the J gene TRBJ1-2, with a weak D call TRBD1 (6 bases). This TCR was recovered from a man aged 25-40 years who had recovered from COVID-19. Sequenced: peripheral blood. The CDR3, as DNA: TGTGCCAGCAGCCAAGTGAGGGGGACCAACGGCTACACCTTC. Translating it yields CASSQVRGTNGYTF.